Here is one TCR beta chain with its context. The sample originates from a study of control samples from healthy donors and cancer patients. This CDR3 has 13 amino acids. The V end was cut by 7 bases, the J end by 2 bases, with 15 bases between. The V gene's germline CDR1 is SQVTM and CDR2 ANQGSEA. Assay: immunoSEQ multiplex PCR; the TCRdb copy retains only in-frame clones and omits some. The repertoire holds 80,000 or so clones, 90% to 95% seen once, with approximately 18% in the top ten. The specimen was blood. This receptor was identified in a man in his fifties or sixties in good health. The J gene is TRBJ2-7, the V gene TRBV29-1, with D possibly called TRBD1 or TRBD2 (5 bases each). For the CDR3, the DNA is TGCAGCGCTGTGGGGGACGGACCCTACGAGCAGTACTTC. Its protein is CSAVGDGPYEQYF.